These 3 T cell receptor beta chains were sequenced from one sample in a study of T cell repertoires in cytomegalovirus infection. MiXCR, applied by TCRdb to the reads, yields one record per CDR3 protein. Found here are about 830,000 distinct CDR3 sequences, less than 35% of them singletons; the top ten hold roughly 12%. These receptors' targets are unknown. The sample here was cultured CD8+ T cells from PBMCs, taken from culture after CMV antigen stimulation. These receptors all stem from a human donor in good health (CMV status not recorded). Some clones in this sample may be carry-over from other donors' samples.

This clonotype was observed a handful of times. The chain couples TRBV27 to TRBJ1-2; 7 bases fit TRBD1. The CDR3 totals 13 residues. The germline CDR1 and CDR2 sequences are MNHEY and SMNVEV (reference sequence). Trimming at V came to 10 bases and at J to 4 bases, leaving 9 bases not matched to a gene. CDR3 bases: TGTGCCACCATAGACAGGGAGGCCTATGGCTACACCTTC. As protein: CATIDREAYGYTF.

This chain links TRBV2 with TRBJ2-5; the match to TRBD2 covers 8 bases. Trimming at V came to 6 bases and at J to 1 base, leaving 4 bases not matched to a gene. The germline CDR1 and CDR2 sequences are SNHLY and FYNNEI. This CDR3 comprises 14 residues. The CDR3 spells CASRTGGVQETQYF. DNA for the CDR3: TGTGCCAGCAGAACGGGGGGGGTCCAAGAGACCCAGTACTTC.

Only a few counts were recorded for this clonotype. The CDR3 spells CAISDRSSPEAFF. DNA for the CDR3: TGTGCCATCAGTGACAGGTCGAGCCCTGAAGCTTTCTTT. The chain has TRBV10-3 and TRBJ1-1; D remains unclear. This CDR3 spans 13 amino acids. CDR1 and CDR2 from the germline V gene are ENHRY and SYGVKD. V lost 3 bases, J lost 6 bases, and 11 bases lay in between.